The clone carrying this T cell receptor beta chain was counted many times. No antigen is known for it. The data are from a study of human T cells and chemical hapten exposure. Looking at the study overall: Chiefly women, the patients showed alopecia areata, totalis or universalis. Study-level findings and limits: Donors in the study had alopecia, meaning their immune response may differ from healthy people's.

V shed 2 bases and J shed 1 base, with 5 bases lying between them. The CDR3 has 13 amino acids. Time point noted: patch test 3, about 24 weeks after DPC sensitization. Treatment denoted: therapeutic diphenylcyclopropenone sensitization with weekly scalp DPC. The study's library attached unique molecular identifiers to single cDNA molecules. In the original processing: Samples held a median of approximately 96,000 TCRs, range about 20,000–700,000. TCRdb reanalysed the RACE reads using MiXCR and keeps one entry per CDR3 protein. These V and J calls derive from TCRdb rather than the authors' analysis. The data hold about 82,000 distinct CDR3 sequences, with 13% observed a single time.

The chain combines TRBV12-3 or TRBV12-4 with TRBJ1-2; D is ambiguous. This sample comprised whole blood, obtained in connection with sensitization to the hapten diphenylcyclopropenone (DPC). The TCR was taken from a woman in her 50s with alopecia areata. Some clones in this sample may be carry-over from other donors' samples. The CDR3 is CASSLHSNYGYTF. The CDR3 nucleotides read TGTGCCAGCAGTTTACACAGTAACTATGGCTACACCTTC.